This T cell receptor (beta chain) was observed in a study of cytomegalovirus exposure and HLA in healthy donors. Study context: The 120 or so validation repertoires were reported in a later analysis to have been generated on the same platform as the 500 to 700 first-cohort repertoires. Regarding the study as a whole: The authors confirmed in vitro that three CMV-associated chains were specific for CMV antigens. The study designated 150 or so TCR beta chains cytomegalovirus-associated. For cytomegalovirus status, the classifier reportedly gave diagnoses with high specificity and sensitivity.

TCRdb's copy holds only in-frame clones and misses some; the assay was immunoSEQ multiplex PCR. The top ten clones hold roughly 13% of a sample with 220,000 or so clones, roughly 83% of them seen once. This clone showed up just once. What it binds is unknown. The sequencing sample was made of PBMCs. This TCR was recovered from a woman in her twenties or thirties in good health and CMV-seropositive.

The CDR3 DNA is TGTGCCAGCAGCGCTTCCGGGACTAGCAACAATGAGCAGTTCTTC. Protein sequence: CASSASGTSNNEQFF. V gene TRBV9 combines with J gene TRBJ2-1; TRBD2 matches 9 bases. The CDR3 runs 15 residues. The germline V gene has CDR1 SGDLS and CDR2 YYNGEE. V was clipped by 3 bases and J by 5 bases; unmatched bases: 6.